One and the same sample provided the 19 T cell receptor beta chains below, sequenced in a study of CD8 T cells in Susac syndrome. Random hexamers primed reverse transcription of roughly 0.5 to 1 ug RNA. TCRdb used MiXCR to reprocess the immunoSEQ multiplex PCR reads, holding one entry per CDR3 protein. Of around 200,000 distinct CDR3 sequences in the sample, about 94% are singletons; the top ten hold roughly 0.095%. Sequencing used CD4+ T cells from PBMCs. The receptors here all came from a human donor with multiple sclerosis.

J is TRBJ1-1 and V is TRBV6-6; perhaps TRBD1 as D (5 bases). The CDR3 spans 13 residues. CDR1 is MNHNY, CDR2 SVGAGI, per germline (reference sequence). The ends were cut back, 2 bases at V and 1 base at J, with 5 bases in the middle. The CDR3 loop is CASSYGGNTEAFF. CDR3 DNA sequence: TGTGCCAGCAGTTACGGGGGGAACACTGAAGCTTTCTTT.

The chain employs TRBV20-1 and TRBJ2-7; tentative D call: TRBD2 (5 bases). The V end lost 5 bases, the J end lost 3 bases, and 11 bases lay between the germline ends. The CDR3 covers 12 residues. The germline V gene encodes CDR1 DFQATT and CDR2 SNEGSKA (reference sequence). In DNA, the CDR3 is TGCAGTGCTGCCCGAGAGGGCTACGAGCAGTACTTC. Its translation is CSAAREGYEQYF.

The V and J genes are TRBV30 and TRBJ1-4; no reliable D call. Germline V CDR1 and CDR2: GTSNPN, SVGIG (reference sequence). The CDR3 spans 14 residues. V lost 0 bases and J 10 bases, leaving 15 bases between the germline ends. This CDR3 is CAWSVQDVGGKLFF. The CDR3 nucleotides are TGTGCCTGGAGTGTACAAGATGTCGGTGGAAAACTGTTTTTT.

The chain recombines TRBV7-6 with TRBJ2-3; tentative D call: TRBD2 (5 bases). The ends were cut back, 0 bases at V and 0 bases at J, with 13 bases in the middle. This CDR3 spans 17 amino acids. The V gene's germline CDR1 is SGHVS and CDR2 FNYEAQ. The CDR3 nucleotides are TGTGCCAGCAGCTTAGCGCCTGTTAGCGCTAGCACAGATACGCAGTATTTT. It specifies CASSLAPVSASTDTQYF.

Here the CDR3 reads CASSKDRLGSYNEQFF. In nucleotides, the CDR3 is TGCGCCAGCAGCAAGGACCGGTTGGGGTCCTACAATGAGCAGTTCTTC. The V and J genes are TRBV5-1 and TRBJ2-1; D remains unclear. Germline CDR1 is SGHRS and CDR2 is YFSETQ. The CDR3 extends over 16 amino acids. Trimming took 4 bases from V and 1 from J, leaving 15 bases between them.

CDR3 amino acids: CASSLGTLGLQPQHF. As DNA, the CDR3 is TGTGCCAGCAGCCTCGGGACTCTTGGGCTACAGCCCCAGCATTTT. This chain connects TRBV7-9 to TRBJ1-5, with a possible D match to TRBD1 (5 bases). This CDR3 has 15 amino acids. V was pared by 5 bases and J by 7 bases, with 18 bases between. The V gene's germline CDR1 is SEHNR and CDR2 FQNEAQ (reference sequence). Full variable domain (remainder filled in from reference TRBV7-9 and TRBJ1-5): DTGVSQNPRHKITKRGQNVTFRCDPISEHNRLYWYRQTLGQGPEFLTYFQNEAQLEKSRLLSDRFSAERPKGSFSTLEIQRTEQGDSAMYLCASSLGTLGLQPQHFGDGTRLSIL.

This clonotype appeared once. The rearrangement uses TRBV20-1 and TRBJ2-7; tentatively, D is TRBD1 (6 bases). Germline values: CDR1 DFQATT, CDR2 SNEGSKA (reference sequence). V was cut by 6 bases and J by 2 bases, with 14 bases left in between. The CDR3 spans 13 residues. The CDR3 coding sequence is TGCAGTGCCGCTGGACAGATAACCTACGAGCAGTACTTC. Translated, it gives CSAAGQITYEQYF.

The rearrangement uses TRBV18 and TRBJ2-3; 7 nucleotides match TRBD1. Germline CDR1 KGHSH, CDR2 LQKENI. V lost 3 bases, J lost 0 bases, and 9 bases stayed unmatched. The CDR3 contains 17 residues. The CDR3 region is CASSPMTGQSSTDTQYF. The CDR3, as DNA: TGTGCCAGCTCACCGATGACGGGACAGAGTAGCACAGATACGCAGTATTTT.

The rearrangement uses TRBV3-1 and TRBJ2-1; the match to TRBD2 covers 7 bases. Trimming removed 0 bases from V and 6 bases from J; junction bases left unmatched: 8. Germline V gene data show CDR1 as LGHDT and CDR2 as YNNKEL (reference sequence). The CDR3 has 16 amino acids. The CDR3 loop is CASSQETLTSINEQFF. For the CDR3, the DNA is TGTGCCAGCAGCCAAGAGACCCTGACTAGCATCAATGAGCAGTTCTTC.

The CDR3 bases are TGTGCCAGTAGCGGGGCCCGGGGTGGAGGGCCTGAAGCTTTCTTT. This sequence encodes CASSGARGGGPEAFF. This chain links TRBV19 with TRBJ1-1, with D perhaps matching TRBD1 (5 bases). Looked up from germline, CDR1 is LNHDA and CDR2 is SQIVND (reference sequence). V was cut by 6 bases and J by 6 bases, with 20 bases left in between. This CDR3 contains 15 residues.

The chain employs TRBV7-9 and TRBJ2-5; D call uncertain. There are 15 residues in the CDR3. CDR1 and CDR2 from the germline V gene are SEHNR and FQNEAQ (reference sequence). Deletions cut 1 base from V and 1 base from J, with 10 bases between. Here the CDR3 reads CASSLGTPGQETQYF. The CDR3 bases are TGTGCCAGCAGCTTAGGTACCCCAGGCCAAGAGACCCAGTACTTC. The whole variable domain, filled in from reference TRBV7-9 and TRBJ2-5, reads DTGVSQNPRHKITKRGQNVTFRCDPISEHNRLYWYRQTLGQGPEFLTYFQNEAQLEKSRLLSDRFSAERPKGSFSTLEIQRTEQGDSAMYLCASSLGTPGQETQYFGPGTRLLVL.

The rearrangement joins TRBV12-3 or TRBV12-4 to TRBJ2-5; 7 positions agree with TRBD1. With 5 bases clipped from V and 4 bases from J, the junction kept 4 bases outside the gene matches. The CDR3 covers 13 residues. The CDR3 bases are TGTGCCAGCAGTCGACAGGGAAGAGAGACCCAGTACTTC. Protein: CASSRQGRETQYF.

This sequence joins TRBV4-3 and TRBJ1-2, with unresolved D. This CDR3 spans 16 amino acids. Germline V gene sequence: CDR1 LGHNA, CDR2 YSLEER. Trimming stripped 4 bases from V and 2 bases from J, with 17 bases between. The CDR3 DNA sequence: TGCGCCAGCAGCCCGGGCCGTGAGAGGAGGAACTATGGCTACACCTTC. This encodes CASSPGRERRNYGYTF.

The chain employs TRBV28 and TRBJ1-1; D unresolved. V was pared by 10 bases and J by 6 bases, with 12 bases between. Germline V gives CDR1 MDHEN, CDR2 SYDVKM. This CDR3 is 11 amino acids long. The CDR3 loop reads CATRGRPEAFF. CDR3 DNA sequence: TGTGCCACCCGAGGCCGGCCTGAAGCTTTCTTT.

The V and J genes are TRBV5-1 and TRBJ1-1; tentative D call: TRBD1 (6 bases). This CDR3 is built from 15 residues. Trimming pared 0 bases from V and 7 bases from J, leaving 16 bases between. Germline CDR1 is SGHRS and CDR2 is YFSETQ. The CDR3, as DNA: TGCGCCAGCAGCTTGGGGGATTTTTACAGGGATGAAGCTTTCTTT. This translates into CASSLGDFYRDEAFF.

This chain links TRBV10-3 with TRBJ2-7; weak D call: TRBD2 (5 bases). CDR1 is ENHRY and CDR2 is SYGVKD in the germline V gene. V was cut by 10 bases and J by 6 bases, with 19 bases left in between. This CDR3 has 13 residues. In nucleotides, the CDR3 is TGTGCCACGATACCTAGCAAGGGCGGCGAGCAGTACTTC. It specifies CATIPSKGGEQYF.

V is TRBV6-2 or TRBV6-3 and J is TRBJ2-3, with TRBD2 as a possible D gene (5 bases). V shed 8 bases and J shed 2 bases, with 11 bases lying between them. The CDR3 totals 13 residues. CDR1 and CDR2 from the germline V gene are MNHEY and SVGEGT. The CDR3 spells CASDRGTTDTQYF. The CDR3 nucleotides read TGTGCCAGCGACCGGGGAACCACAGATACGCAGTATTTT.

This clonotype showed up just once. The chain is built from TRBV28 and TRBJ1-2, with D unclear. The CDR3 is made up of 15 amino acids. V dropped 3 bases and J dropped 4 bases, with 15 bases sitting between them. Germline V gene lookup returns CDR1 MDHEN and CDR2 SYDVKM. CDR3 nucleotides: TGTGCCAGCAGTTTTGGTTCCCGGAACTCCTATGGCTACACCTTC. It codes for CASSFGSRNSYGYTF.

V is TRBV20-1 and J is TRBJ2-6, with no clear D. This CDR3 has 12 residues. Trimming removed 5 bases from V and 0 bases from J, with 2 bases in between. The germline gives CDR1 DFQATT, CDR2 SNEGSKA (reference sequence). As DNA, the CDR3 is TGCAGTGCTGCCTCTGGGGCCAACGTCCTGACTTTC. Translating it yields CSAASGANVLTF.